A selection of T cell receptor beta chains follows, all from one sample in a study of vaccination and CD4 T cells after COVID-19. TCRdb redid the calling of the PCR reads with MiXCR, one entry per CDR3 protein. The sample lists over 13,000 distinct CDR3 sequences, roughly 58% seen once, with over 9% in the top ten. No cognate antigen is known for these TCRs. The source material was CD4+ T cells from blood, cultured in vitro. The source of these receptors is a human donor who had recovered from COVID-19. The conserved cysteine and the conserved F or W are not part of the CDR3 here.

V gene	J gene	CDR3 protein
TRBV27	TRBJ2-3	ASSWDRSTDTQY
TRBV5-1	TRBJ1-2	ASSLGDTTRGYGYT
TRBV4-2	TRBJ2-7	ASSQTNRGQGVGEQY
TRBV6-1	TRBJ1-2	ASTGTESLSYGYT
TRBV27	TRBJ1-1	ASSFQRGNTEAF
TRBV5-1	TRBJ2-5	ASSLGLGGETQY
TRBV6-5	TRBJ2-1	ASSYQGLGLF
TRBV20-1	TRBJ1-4	SARPRGNEKLF
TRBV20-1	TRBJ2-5	SARVGVIGETQY
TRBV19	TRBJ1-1	ASSIGTFGRALNTEAF
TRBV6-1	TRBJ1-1	ASSEARIMNTEAF
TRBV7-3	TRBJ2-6	ASSASGGTTTGANVLT
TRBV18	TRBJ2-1	ASSPPGGSYNEQF